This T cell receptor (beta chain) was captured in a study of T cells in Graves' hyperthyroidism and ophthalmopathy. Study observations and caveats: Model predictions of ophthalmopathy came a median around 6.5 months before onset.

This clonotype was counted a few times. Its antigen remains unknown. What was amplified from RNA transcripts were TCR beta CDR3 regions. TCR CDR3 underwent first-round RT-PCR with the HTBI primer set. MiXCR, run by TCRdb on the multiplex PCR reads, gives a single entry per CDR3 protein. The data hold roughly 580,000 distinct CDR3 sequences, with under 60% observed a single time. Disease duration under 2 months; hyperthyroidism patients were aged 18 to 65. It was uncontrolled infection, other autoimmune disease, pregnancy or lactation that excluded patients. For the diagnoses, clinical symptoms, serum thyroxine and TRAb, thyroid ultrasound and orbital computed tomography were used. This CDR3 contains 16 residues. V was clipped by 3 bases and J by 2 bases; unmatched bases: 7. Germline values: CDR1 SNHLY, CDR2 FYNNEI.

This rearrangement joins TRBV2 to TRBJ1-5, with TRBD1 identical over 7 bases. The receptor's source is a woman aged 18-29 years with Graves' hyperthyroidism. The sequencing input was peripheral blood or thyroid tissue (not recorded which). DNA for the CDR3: TGTGCCAGCAGTGATTACAGGGGACGGGGCAATCAGCCCCAGCATTTT. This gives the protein CASSDYRGRGNQPQHF.